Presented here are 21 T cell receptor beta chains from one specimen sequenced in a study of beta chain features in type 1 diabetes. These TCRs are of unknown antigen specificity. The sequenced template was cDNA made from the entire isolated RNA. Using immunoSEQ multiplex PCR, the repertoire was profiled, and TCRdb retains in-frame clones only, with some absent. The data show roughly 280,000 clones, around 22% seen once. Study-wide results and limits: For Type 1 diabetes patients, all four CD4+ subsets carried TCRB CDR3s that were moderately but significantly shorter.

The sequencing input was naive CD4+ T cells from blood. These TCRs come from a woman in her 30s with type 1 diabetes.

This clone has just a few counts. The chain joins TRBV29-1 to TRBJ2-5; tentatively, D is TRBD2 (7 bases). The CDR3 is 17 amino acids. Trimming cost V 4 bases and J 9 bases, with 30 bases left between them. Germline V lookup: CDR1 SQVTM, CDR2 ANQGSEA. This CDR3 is CSVVGTRLARSRTAQYF. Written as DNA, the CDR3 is TGCAGCGTTGTGGGGACAAGACTAGCACGAAGCCGCACGGCCCAGTACTTC.

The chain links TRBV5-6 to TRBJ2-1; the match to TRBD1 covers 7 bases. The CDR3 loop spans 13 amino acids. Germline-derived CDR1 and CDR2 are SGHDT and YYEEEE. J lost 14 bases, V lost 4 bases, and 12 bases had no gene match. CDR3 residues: CASSLSPGTVEFF. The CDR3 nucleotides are TGTGCCAGCAGCCTATCACCCGGGACAGTAGAGTTCTTC.

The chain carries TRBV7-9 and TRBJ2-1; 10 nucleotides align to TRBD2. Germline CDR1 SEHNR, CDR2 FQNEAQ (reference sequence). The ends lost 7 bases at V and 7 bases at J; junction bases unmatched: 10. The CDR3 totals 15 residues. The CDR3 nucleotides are TGTGCCAGCACCCCGTCGGCTAGCGGGAGAAATGAGCAGTTCTTC. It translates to CASTPSASGRNEQFF. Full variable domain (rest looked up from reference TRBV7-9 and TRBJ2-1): DTGVSQNPRHKITKRGQNVTFRCDPISEHNRLYWYRQTLGQGPEFLTYFQNEAQLEKSRLLSDRFSAERPKGSFSTLEIQRTEQGDSAMYLCASTPSASGRNEQFFGPGTRLTVL.

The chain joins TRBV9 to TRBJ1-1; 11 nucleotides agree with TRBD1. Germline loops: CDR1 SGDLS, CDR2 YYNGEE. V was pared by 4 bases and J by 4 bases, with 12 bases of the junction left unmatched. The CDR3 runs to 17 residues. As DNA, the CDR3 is TGTGCCAGCAGCCCCAGGACAGGGGGCTTTACGGGCACTGAAGCTTTCTTT. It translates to CASSPRTGGFTGTEAFF.

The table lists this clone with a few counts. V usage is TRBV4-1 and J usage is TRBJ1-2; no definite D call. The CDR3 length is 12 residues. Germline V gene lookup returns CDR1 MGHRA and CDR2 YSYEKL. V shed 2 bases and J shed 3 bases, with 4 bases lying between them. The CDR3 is CASSQRDYGYTF. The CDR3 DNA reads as TGCGCCAGCAGCCAAAGAGACTATGGCTACACCTTC.

The DNA for the CDR3 is TGTGCCAGCAGCGTAGGCCTAGCGGGGCAGGATACGCAGTATTTT. Protein: CASSVGLAGQDTQYF. This chain uses TRBV9 with TRBJ2-3; TRBD2 agrees at 9 bases. The CDR3 has 15 residues. Trimming cost V 0 bases and J 6 bases; bases outside gene matches: 5. Germline assignment: CDR1 SGDLS and CDR2 YYNGEE.

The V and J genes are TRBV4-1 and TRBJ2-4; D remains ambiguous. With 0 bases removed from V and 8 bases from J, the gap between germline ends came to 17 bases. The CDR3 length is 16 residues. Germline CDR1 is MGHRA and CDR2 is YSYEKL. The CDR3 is CASSQDSSGRSHIQYF. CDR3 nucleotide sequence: TGCGCCAGCAGCCAAGACAGTAGTGGGCGCTCTCACATTCAGTACTTC.

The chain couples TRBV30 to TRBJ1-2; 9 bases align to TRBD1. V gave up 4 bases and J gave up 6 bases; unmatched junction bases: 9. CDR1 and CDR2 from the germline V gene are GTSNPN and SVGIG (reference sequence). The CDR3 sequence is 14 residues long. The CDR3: CAWNVRDRVNGYTF. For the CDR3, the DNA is TGTGCCTGGAACGTCCGGGACAGGGTGAATGGCTACACCTTC.

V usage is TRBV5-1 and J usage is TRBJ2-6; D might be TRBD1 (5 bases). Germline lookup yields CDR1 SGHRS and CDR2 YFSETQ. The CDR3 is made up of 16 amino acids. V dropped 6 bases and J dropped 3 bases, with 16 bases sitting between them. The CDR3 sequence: CASIDVRGSGANVLTF. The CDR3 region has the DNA TGCGCCAGCATCGATGTAAGGGGAAGTGGGGCCAACGTCCTGACTTTC.

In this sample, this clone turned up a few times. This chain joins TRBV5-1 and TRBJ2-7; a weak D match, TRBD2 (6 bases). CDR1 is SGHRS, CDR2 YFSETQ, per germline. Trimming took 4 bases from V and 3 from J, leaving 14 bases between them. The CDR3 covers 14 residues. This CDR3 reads CASSTGGTFYEQYF. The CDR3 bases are TGCGCCAGCAGCACAGGAGGGACCTTCTACGAGCAGTACTTC.

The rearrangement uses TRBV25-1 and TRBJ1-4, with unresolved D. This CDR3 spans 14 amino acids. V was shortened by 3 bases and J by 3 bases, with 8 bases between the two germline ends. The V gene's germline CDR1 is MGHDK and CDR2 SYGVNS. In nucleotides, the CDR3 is TGTGCCAGCAGTGACCGGGAGGCTAATGAAAAACTGTTTTTT. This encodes CASSDREANEKLFF. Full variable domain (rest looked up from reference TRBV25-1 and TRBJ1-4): EADIYQTPRYLVIGTGKKITLECSQTMGHDKMYWYQQDPGMELHLIHYSYGVNSTEKGDLSSESTVSRIRTEHFPLTLESARPSHTSQYLCASSDREANEKLFFGSGTQLSVL.

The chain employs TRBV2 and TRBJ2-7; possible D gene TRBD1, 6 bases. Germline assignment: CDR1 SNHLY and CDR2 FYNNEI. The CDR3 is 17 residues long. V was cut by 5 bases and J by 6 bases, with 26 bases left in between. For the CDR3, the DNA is TGTGCCAGCAGTTGGGACACCGGACAGACAGGTTGGGTCGAGCAGTACTTC. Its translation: CASSWDTGQTGWVEQYF.

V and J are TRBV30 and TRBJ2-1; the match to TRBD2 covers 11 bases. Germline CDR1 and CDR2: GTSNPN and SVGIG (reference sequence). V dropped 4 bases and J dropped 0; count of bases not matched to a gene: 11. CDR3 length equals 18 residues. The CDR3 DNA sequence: TGTGCCTGGAATATGGGACTAGCGGAAGGGAGCTCCTACAATGAGCAGTTCTTC. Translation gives CAWNMGLAEGSSYNEQFF.

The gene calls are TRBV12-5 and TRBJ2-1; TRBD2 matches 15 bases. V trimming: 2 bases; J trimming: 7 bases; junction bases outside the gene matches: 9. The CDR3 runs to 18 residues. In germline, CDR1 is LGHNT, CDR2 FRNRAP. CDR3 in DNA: TGTGCTAGTGGTTTGTCGGGGACTAGCGGGAGGAGCTGGAATGAGCAGTTCTTC. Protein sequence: CASGLSGTSGRSWNEQFF.

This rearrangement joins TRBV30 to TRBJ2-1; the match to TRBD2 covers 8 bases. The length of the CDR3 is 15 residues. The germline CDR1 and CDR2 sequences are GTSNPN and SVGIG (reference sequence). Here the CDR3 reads CATELAASAYNEQFF. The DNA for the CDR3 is TGTGCAACGGAACTAGCGGCATCGGCCTACAATGAGCAGTTCTTC. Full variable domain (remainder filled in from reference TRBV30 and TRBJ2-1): SQTIHQWPATLVQPVGSPLSLECTVEGTSNPNLYWYRQAAGRGLQLLFYSVGIGQISSEVPQNLSASRPQDRQFILSSKKLLLSDSGFYLCATELAASAYNEQFFGPGTRLTVL.

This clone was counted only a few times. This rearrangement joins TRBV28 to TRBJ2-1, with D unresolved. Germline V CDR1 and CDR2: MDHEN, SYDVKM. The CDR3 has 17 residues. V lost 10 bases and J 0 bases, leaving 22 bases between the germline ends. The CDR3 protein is CATMTTRRASSYNEQFF. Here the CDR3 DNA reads TGTGCCACCATGACGACTCGACGTGCTTCCTCCTACAATGAGCAGTTCTTC.

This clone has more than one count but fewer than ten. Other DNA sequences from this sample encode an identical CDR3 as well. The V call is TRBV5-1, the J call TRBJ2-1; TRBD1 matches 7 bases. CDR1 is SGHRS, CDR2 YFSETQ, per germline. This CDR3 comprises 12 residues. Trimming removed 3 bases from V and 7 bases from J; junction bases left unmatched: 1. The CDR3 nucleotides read TGCGCCAGCAGCTCACAGGGGAATGAGCAGTTCTTC. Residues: CASSSQGNEQFF. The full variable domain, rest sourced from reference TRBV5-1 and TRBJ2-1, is KAGVTQTPRYLIKTRGQQVTLSCSPISGHRSVSWYQQTPGQGLQFLFEYFSETQRNKGNFPGRFSGRQFSNSRSEMNVSTLELGDSALYLCASSSQGNEQFFGPGTRLTVL.

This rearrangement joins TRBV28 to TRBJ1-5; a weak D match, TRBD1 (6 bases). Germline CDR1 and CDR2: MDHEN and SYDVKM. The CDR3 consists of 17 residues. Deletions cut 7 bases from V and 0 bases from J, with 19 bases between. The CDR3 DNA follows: TGTGCCAGCACGCGAGAACAGGGAAGGTATAGCAATCAGCCCCAGCATTTT. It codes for CASTREQGRYSNQPQHF. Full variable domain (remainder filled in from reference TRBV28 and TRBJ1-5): DVKVTQSSRYLVKRTGEKVFLECVQDMDHENMFWYRQDPGLGLRLIYFSYDVKMKEKGDIPEGYSVSREKKERFSLILESASTNQTSMYLCASTREQGRYSNQPQHFGDGTRLSIL.

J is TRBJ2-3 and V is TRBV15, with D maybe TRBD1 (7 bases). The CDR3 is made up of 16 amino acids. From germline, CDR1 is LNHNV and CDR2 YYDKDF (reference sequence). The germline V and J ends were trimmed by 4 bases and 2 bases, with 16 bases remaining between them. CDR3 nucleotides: TGTGCCACCAGCATACCCGGACAGGACTACACAGATACGCAGTATTTT. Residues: CATSIPGQDYTDTQYF.

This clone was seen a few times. The CDR3 protein is CASSSFSGPQELFF. Here the CDR3 DNA reads TGTGCCAGCAGCTCGTTCAGCGGGCCTCAAGAGCTGTTTTTT. The chain recombines TRBV7-3 with TRBJ2-2; D may be TRBD2 (6 bases). Germline V gene lookup returns CDR1 SGHTA and CDR2 FQGTGA. Trimming cost V 4 bases and J 11 bases, with 17 bases left between them. CDR3 length: 14 residues.

The CDR3 sequence is CASSERRTSSGNTIYF. CDR3 in DNA: TGTGCCAGCAGTGAACGGAGAACCAGCTCTGGAAACACCATATATTTT. The chain combines TRBV25-1 with TRBJ1-3; D gene uncertain. Trimming removed 2 bases from V and 0 bases from J, with 11 bases in between. Looked up from germline, CDR1 is MGHDK and CDR2 is SYGVNS. This CDR3 has 16 amino acids.